A selection of T cell receptor beta chains follows, all from one sample in a study of T-cell memory formation after mild COVID-19. TCRdb passed the 5' RACE reads through MiXCR, listing each CDR3 protein once. The sample has 400,000 or so distinct CDR3 sequences, roughly 20% seen once. Sample: PBMCs or a T cell subset sorted from them (not recorded which). Receptors originate from an adult woman who had mild COVID-19 (a few samples of this study predate the infection). Cell type and time point are not known. Both conserved end residues are part of each CDR3. The D gene is left open where the match is weak. The size entry is marked missing in some rows and otherwise reads once, few, many or a size class.

>TRBJ2-1|-|-|TRBV3-1
CASSQEPRPDNEQFF
TGTGCCAGCAGCCAAGAGCCTAGGCCAGACAATGAGCAGTTCTTC
>TRBJ2-7|-|TRBD1|TRBV4-1
CASSQPTGKYYEQYF
TGCGCCAGCAGCCAACCGACAGGGAAATACTACGAGCAGTACTTC
>TRBJ2-1|-|TRBD2|TRBV5-5
CASSSLVSSGRTDEQFF
TGTGCCAGCAGCTCCCTTGTTAGTAGCGGGAGGACCGATGAGCAGTTCTTC
>TRBJ2-2|many|TRBD1|TRBV20-1
CSASPTGQIGELFF
TGCAGTGCTAGTCCGACAGGGCAGATAGGGGAGCTGTTTTTT
>TRBJ1-1|few|-|TRBV7-9
CASSTSSGQNTEAFF
TGTGCCAGCAGCACCTCCTCGGGACAGAACACTGAAGCTTTCTTT
>TRBJ1-3|-|-|TRBV7-9
CASTSLGGNTIYF
TGTGCCAGCACCTCCTTGGGAGGAAACACCATATATTTT
>TRBJ2-3|few|-|TRBV15
CATSRGDTSTDTQYF
TGTGCCACCAGCAGAGGCGATACTAGCACAGATACGCAGTATTTT
>TRBJ2-3|-|TRBD2|TRBV7-3
CASSLTPLAGSSDTQYF
TGTGCCAGCAGCTTAACCCCACTAGCGGGGTCATCGGATACGCAGTATTTT
>TRBJ2-1|few|-|TRBV2
CASSPVSYNEQFF
TGTGCCAGCAGCCCAGTAAGCTACAATGAGCAGTTCTTC
>TRBJ2-1|few|TRBD2|TRBV5-1
CASSSASGSYNEQFF
TGCGCCAGCAGCTCCGCTAGCGGGAGCTACAATGAGCAGTTCTTC
>TRBJ2-5|-|TRBD2|TRBV5-6
CASSPAAGGPEETQYF
TGTGCCAGCAGCCCGGCAGCGGGAGGGCCGGAAGAGACCCAGTACTTC
>TRBJ1-4|-|-|TRBV27
CASSPGDFGEKLFF
TGTGCCAGCAGCCCAGGGGACTTCGGTGAAAAACTGTTTTTT
>TRBJ2-7|many|-|TRBV12-3/TRBV12-4
CASSTNRWAEQYF
TGTGCCAGCAGCACCAACCGGTGGGCCGAGCAGTACTTC
>TRBJ1-5|many|TRBD1|TRBV7-6
CASSSGQGGSNQPQHF
TGTGCCAGCAGCTCCGGACAGGGAGGAAGCAATCAGCCCCAGCATTTT
>TRBJ2-7|-|-|TRBV4-1
CASSQELGTYEQYF
TGCGCCAGCAGCCAAGAACTGGGGACCTACGAGCAGTACTTC